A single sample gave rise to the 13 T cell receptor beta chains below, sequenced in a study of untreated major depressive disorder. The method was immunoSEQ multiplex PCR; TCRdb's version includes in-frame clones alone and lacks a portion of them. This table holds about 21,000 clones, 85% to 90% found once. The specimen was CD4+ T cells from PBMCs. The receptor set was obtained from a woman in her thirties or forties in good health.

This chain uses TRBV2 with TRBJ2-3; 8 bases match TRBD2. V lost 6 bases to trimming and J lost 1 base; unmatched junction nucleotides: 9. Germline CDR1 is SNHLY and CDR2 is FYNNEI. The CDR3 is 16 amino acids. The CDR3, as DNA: TGTGCCAGCAGAACCCCGGGGGGGCCGGGCACAGATACGCAGTATTTT. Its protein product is CASRTPGGPGTDTQYF.

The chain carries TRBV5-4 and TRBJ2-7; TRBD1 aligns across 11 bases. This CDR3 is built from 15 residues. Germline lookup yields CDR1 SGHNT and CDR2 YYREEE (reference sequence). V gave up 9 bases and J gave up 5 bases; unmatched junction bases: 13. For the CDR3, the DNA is TGTGCCACCACTACAAAGGGGACAGGGGGAAACGAGCAGTACTTC. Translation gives CATTTKGTGGNEQYF.

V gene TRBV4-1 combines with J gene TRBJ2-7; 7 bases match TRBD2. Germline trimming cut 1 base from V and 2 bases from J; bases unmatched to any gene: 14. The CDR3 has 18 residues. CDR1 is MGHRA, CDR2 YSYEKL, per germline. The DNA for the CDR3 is TGCGCCAGCAGCCAAGTTGGCCTAGCGGACCTACCTCCCTACGAGCAGTACTTC. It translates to CASSQVGLADLPPYEQYF.

CDR3 sequence: CASESRGGGTDTQYF. The CDR3 nucleotides are TGTGCCAGTGAGTCTAGGGGCGGTGGCACAGATACGCAGTATTTT. The chain couples TRBV19 to TRBJ2-3; weak D call: TRBD1 (5 bases). The germline V gene encodes CDR1 LNHDA and CDR2 SQIVND (reference sequence). This CDR3 region has 15 residues. V gave up 8 bases and J gave up 1 base, with 16 bases separating them.

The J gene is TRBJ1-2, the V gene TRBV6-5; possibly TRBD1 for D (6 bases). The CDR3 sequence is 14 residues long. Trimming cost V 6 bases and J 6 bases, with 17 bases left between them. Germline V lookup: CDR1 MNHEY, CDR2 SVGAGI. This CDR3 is CASSSPGADHGYTF. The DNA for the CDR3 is TGTGCCAGCAGCTCCCCAGGGGCCGATCATGGCTACACCTTC.

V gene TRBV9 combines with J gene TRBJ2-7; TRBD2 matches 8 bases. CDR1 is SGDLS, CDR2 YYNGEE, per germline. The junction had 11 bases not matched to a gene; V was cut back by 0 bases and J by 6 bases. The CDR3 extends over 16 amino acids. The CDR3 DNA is TGTGCCAGCAGCGTAGGACCGGGACTAGTTGCATCCGAGCAGTACTTC. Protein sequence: CASSVGPGLVASEQYF.

CDR3 region: CASSRGRDDEQYF. The CDR3 DNA reads TGTGCCAGTAGTAGGGGACGGGATGACGAGCAGTACTTC. The rearrangement joins TRBV19 to TRBJ2-7; D may be TRBD1 or TRBD2 (5 bases each). The V end was cut by 4 bases, the J end by 5 bases, with 12 bases between. In germline, CDR1 is LNHDA, CDR2 SQIVND (reference sequence). The CDR3 totals 13 residues.

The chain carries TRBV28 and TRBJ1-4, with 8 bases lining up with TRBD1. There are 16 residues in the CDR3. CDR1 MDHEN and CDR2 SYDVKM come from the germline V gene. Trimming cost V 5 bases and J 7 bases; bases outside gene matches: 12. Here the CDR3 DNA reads TGTGCCAGCAGTCCCCCCTCGACAGGGGTTGGTGAAAAACTGTTTTTT. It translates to CASSPPSTGVGEKLFF.

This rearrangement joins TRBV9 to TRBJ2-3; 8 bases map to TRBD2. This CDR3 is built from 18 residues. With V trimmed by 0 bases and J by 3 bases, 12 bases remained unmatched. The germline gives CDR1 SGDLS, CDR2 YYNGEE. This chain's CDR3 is CASSVGWEGTRTTDTQYF. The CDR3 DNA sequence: TGTGCCAGCAGCGTAGGGTGGGAAGGGACTAGGACGACAGATACGCAGTATTTT.

CDR3 sequence (DNA): TGTGCCAGCAACCGGGACACTTTCTCCTACGAGCAGTACGTC. Residues: CASNRDTFSYEQYV. The V gene is TRBV19, the J gene TRBJ2-7, with D perhaps matching TRBD1 (6 bases). Between the trimmed V and J ends, which lost 9 bases and 0 bases, there was a span of 15 bases. This CDR3 has 14 residues. CDR1 and CDR2 (germline): LNHDA, SQIVND (reference sequence).

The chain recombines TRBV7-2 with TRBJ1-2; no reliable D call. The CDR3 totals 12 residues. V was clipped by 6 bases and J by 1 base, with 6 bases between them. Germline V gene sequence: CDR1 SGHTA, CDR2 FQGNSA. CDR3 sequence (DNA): TGTGCCAGCAGGCCCGTTAACTATGGCTACACCTTC. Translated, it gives CASRPVNYGYTF.

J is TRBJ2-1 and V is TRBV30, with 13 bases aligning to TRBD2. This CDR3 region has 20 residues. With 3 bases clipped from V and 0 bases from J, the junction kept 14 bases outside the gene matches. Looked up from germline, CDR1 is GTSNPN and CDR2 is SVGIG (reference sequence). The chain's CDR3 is CAWSHPPLLAGGPSYNEQFF. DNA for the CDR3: TGTGCCTGGAGCCACCCGCCCTTACTAGCGGGAGGGCCCTCCTACAATGAGCAGTTCTTC.

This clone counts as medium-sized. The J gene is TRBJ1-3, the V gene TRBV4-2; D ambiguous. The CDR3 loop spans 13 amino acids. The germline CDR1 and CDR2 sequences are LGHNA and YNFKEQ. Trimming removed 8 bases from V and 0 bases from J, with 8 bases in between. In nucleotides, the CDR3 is TGTGCCAGCGGGGAACCCTCTGGAAACACCATATATTTT. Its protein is CASGEPSGNTIYF.